The 12 T cell receptor beta chains presented below share a single source sample, sequenced in a study of CD8+ T cells in alopecia areata. This sample's treatment: oral pan-JAK inhibitor, 5-10 mg twice daily. After isolation, RNA underwent reverse transcription to generate cDNA as the sequencing template. Using immunoSEQ multiplex PCR, the repertoire was profiled, and TCRdb retains in-frame clones only, with some absent. Of about 180,000 clones detected, 40% to 65% appear once; the ten largest clones hold about 9.4%. Sequences were derived from CD8+ T cells sorted from blood, sampled between weeks 51 and 52, from a patient treated with tofacitinib. The receptor source for this set is a human donor with alopecia areata.

This clone was detected only a few times. The gene calls are TRBV27 and TRBJ2-3; TRBD1 is a possible D gene (6 bases). Trimming removed 0 bases from V and 2 bases from J, with 9 bases in between. CDR3 length: 15 amino acids. CDR1 and CDR2 (germline): MNHEY, SMNVEV (reference sequence). As DNA, the CDR3 is TGTGCCAGCAGTTTATCCGTGGGGGCCACAGATACGCAGTATTTT. Translated: CASSLSVGATDTQYF.

This chain links TRBV30 with TRBJ2-1, with D possibly TRBD2 on 6 matching bases. The CDR3 spans 16 residues. Per the germline V gene, CDR1 is GTSNPN and CDR2 is SVGIG (reference sequence). Trimming took off 2 bases at V and 5 bases at J, with 19 bases between the two ends. CDR3 in DNA: TGTGCCTGGAGTACCGGACCGCGGGGCCTCAACAATGAGCAGTTCTTC. This translates into CAWSTGPRGLNNEQFF.

Only a few counts were recorded for this clone. The chain links TRBV30 to TRBJ2-2, with 9 bases aligning to TRBD2. The trim removed 3 bases at V and 7 bases at J, leaving 6 bases unmatched. In germline, CDR1 is GTSNPN, CDR2 SVGIG (reference sequence). The CDR3 is 14 residues long. CDR3 residues: CAWRPGLAIGELFF. CDR3 nucleotides: TGTGCCTGGAGGCCGGGACTAGCTATCGGGGAGCTGTTTTTT.

CDR3 DNA: TGTGCCAGTAGTATAACTTGGGTTCAGCCCCAGCATTTT. Translating gives CASSITWVQPQHF. This rearrangement joins TRBV19 to TRBJ1-5; D gene uncertain. V lost 2 bases and J 6 bases, leaving 8 bases between the germline ends. This CDR3 has 13 residues. Germline V gene lookup returns CDR1 LNHDA and CDR2 SQIVND (reference sequence).

The gene calls are TRBV5-1 and TRBJ2-7, with D perhaps TRBD1 or TRBD2 (5 bases each). The CDR3 spans 14 residues. V was shortened by 3 bases and J by 0 bases, with 10 bases between the two germline ends. Germline assignment: CDR1 SGHRS and CDR2 YFSETQ. CDR3 region: CASSWGRLSYEQYF. Written as DNA, the CDR3 is TGCGCCAGCAGCTGGGGACGTCTCTCCTACGAGCAGTACTTC.

This clone was seen a few times. This chain joins TRBV7-9 and TRBJ1-1; D is ambiguous. CDR3 length: 13 residues. Trimming stripped 4 bases from V and 3 bases from J, with 9 bases between. The V gene's germline CDR1 is SEHNR and CDR2 FQNEAQ (reference sequence). The CDR3 sequence is CASSYTADTEAFF. The DNA of the CDR3 is TGTGCCAGCAGCTACACAGCGGACACTGAAGCTTTCTTT.

V is TRBV6-5 and J is TRBJ1-2; no firm D call. V was pared by 0 bases and J by 5 bases, with 10 bases between. The CDR3 consists of 14 residues. Germline V lookup: CDR1 MNHEY, CDR2 SVGAGI. This chain's CDR3 is CASSYSEGEYGYTF. The CDR3 bases are TGTGCCAGCAGTTACTCGGAGGGAGAATATGGCTACACCTTC.

This clone has more than one count but fewer than ten. V and J are TRBV5-4 and TRBJ1-3; weak D call: TRBD1 (6 bases). Germline CDR1 and CDR2: SGHNT and YYREEE (reference sequence). Trimming left V 3 bases short and J 0 bases short, with 10 bases between. The length of the CDR3 is 15 residues. The CDR3 sequence: CASSWGANSGNTIYF. In DNA, the CDR3 is TGTGCCAGCAGCTGGGGGGCAAACTCTGGAAACACCATATATTTT.

In its sample, this clone was seen a few times. The gene calls are TRBV7-9 and TRBJ1-4, with D possibly being TRBD1 (5 bases). The CDR3 covers 14 residues. Germline-derived CDR1 and CDR2 are SEHNR and FQNEAQ (reference sequence). The germline V and J ends were trimmed by 5 bases and 4 bases, with 11 bases remaining between them. Here the CDR3 DNA reads TGTGCCAGCAGCAAGGGACTGGTTAATGAAAAACTGTTTTTT. Amino acid sequence: CASSKGLVNEKLFF.

This sequence joins TRBV20-1 and TRBJ2-4, with D perhaps being TRBD1 or TRBD2 (5 bases each). The CDR3 loop spans 11 amino acids. CDR1 is DFQATT and CDR2 is SNEGSKA in the germline V gene (reference sequence). V was pared by 5 bases and J by 9 bases, with 11 bases between. CDR3 loop: CSALWGSIQYF. CDR3 nucleotides: TGCAGTGCTCTTTGGGGGAGCATTCAGTACTTC.

The rearrangement links TRBV28 to TRBJ1-1; 8 bases match TRBD1. After removal of 6 bases from V and 0 bases from J, the junction contained 9 bases not matched to a gene. The V gene's germline CDR1 is MDHEN and CDR2 SYDVKM. This CDR3 contains 16 residues. CDR3 region: CASSSFRDRMNTEAFF. CDR3 DNA sequence: TGTGCCAGCAGCTCATTCCGGGACAGGATGAACACTGAAGCTTTCTTT.

V and J are TRBV7-9 and TRBJ2-1; no reliable D call. CDR1 and CDR2 (germline): SEHNR, FQNEAQ (reference sequence). The CDR3 loop spans 12 amino acids. The V end was cut by 5 bases, the J end by 8 bases, with 10 bases between. The CDR3 DNA sequence: TGTGCCAGCAGCGAGGATCTCGATGAGCAGTTCTTC. Amino acids: CASSEDLDEQFF.